One sample yielded the 29 T cell receptor beta chains listed below, sequenced in a study of shared clonotypes between healthy human individuals. Here immunoSEQ multiplex PCR was the method, and the copy in TCRdb shows in-frame clones only, minus some. The sample shows 900,000 to 1,200,000 clones, 70% to 80% of them seen only once. Sequences were obtained from memory CD4+ T cells from PBMCs. Regarding subset: CD45RA-negative fraction. Receptor source: a man between 18 and 29 years old in good health. Some clones in this sample may be carry-over from other donors' samples.

This clone showed up just once. The chain couples TRBV5-4 to TRBJ2-3, with 12 nucleotides matching TRBD2. J lost 5 bases, V lost 4 bases, and 8 bases had no gene match. CDR1 is SGHNT and CDR2 is YYREEE in the germline V gene (reference sequence). This CDR3 has 16 residues. The CDR3 bases are TGTGCCAGCAGCGCGAGACTAGCGGGAGAAGTAGATACGCAGTATTTT. Its translation is CASSARLAGEVDTQYF.

This chain joins TRBV27 and TRBJ2-7; D call uncertain. The V end lost 5 bases, the J end lost 0 bases, and 14 bases lay between the germline ends. This CDR3 has 15 residues. Germline CDR1 MNHEY, CDR2 SMNVEV (reference sequence). The CDR3 DNA reads as TGTGCCAGCAGTCGGTTTGGCCTGAGCTCCTACGAGCAGTACTTC. It encodes CASSRFGLSSYEQYF.

This clone was counted between two and nine times. This chain uses TRBV12-5 with TRBJ2-1; 13 bases are a match to TRBD2. The CDR3 is 19 amino acids. CDR1 LGHNT and CDR2 FRNRAP come from the germline V gene. The ends lost 2 bases at V and 2 bases at J; junction bases unmatched: 9. The CDR3 sequence is CASGLSTSGRASTYNEQFF. CDR3 nucleotides: TGTGCTAGTGGTTTGAGCACTAGCGGGAGGGCCAGCACCTACAATGAGCAGTTCTTC. The entire variable domain, with the rest obtained from reference TRBV12-5 and TRBJ2-1, is as follows: DARVTQTPRHKVTEMGQEVTMRCQPILGHNTVFWYRQTMMQGLELLAYFRNRAPLDDSGMPKDRFSAEMPDATLATLKIQPSEPRDSAVYFCASGLSTSGRASTYNEQFFGPGTRLTVL.

J is TRBJ2-6 and V is TRBV27, with D tentatively TRBD1 (5 bases). Trimming left V 6 bases short and J 1 base short, with 16 bases between. Germline CDR1 MNHEY, CDR2 SMNVEV (reference sequence). This CDR3 region has 17 residues. The CDR3 DNA follows: TGTGCCAGCAGCCCCGGTTCAGGGAAATCTGGGGCCAACGTCCTGACTTTC. It codes for CASSPGSGKSGANVLTF.

The table lists this clone with a count of one. Additional DNA sequences in this sample encode the identical CDR3. V is TRBV5-1 and J is TRBJ2-5; D may be TRBD1 or TRBD2 (5 bases each). Trimming pared 3 bases from V and 4 bases from J, leaving 10 bases between. The germline gives CDR1 SGHRS, CDR2 YFSETQ. CDR3 length: 13 amino acids. CDR3 sequence: CASSSVGGETQYF. The DNA for the CDR3 is TGCGCCAGCAGCTCCGTTGGGGGAGAGACCCAGTACTTC.

The J gene is TRBJ2-3, the V gene TRBV5-1; TRBD1 matches at 8 bases. The V gene end was trimmed by 0 bases and the J gene end by 4 bases; junction bases not matched to a gene: 4. This CDR3 has 15 residues. CDR1 is SGHRS, CDR2 YFSETQ, per germline. The CDR3 region has the DNA TGCGCCAGCAGCTTGGGGACAGGGAAGCCAGATACGCAGTATTTT. Translation: CASSLGTGKPDTQYF.

The chain couples TRBV27 to TRBJ2-7; 7 nucleotides line up with TRBD1. This CDR3 region has 16 residues. V gave up 6 bases and J gave up 7 bases; unmatched junction bases: 18. Germline values: CDR1 MNHEY, CDR2 SMNVEV (reference sequence). CDR3 in amino acids: CASSYRYPGQSGEQYF. Written as DNA, the CDR3 is TGTGCCAGCAGCTATAGATACCCGGGACAGTCGGGGGAGCAGTACTTC.

V is TRBV29-1 and J is TRBJ2-5, with TRBD1 matching 9 bases. CDR3 size: 12 residues. The J segment lost 3 bases and the V segment lost 5 bases, leaving 1 base of the junction unmatched. Germline CDR1 SQVTM, CDR2 ANQGSEA. As DNA, the CDR3 is TGCAGCGTTCGGACAGGGGAAGAGACCCAGTACTTC. Protein: CSVRTGEETQYF. The variable domain in full, completed from reference TRBV29-1 and TRBJ2-5, reads SAVISQKPSRDICQRGTSLTIQCQVDSQVTMMFWYRQQPGQSLTLIATANQGSEATYESGFVIDKFPISRPNLTFSTLTVSNMSPEDSSIYLCSVRTGEETQYFGPGTRLLVL.

The chain has TRBV27 and TRBJ2-6; TRBD1 matches 7 bases. The CDR3 consists of 16 residues. V lost 6 bases to trimming and J lost 2 bases; unmatched junction nucleotides: 7. Germline V gene lookup returns CDR1 MNHEY and CDR2 SMNVEV (reference sequence). The CDR3 nucleotides read TGTGCCAGCAGACGCCTCCAGGGGGCTGGGGCCAACGTCCTGACTTTC. Translation: CASRRLQGAGANVLTF.

DNA for the CDR3: TGTGCCAGCAGCTTTTGGAACCTGAACACTGAAGCTTTCTTT. It is translated as CASSFWNLNTEAFF. This rearrangement joins TRBV11-2 to TRBJ1-1; no definite D call. The CDR3 has 14 amino acids. V shed 3 bases and J shed 0 bases, with 8 bases lying between them. Germline CDR1 reads SGHAT; CDR2 reads FQNNGV.

This clone has only a few counts. V and J are TRBV6-6 and TRBJ1-5; no clear D. The CDR3 loop spans 12 amino acids. Germline CDR1 reads MNHNY; CDR2 reads SVGAGI (reference sequence). V dropped 2 bases and J dropped 6 bases, with 5 bases sitting between them. The CDR3 DNA follows: TGTGCCAGCAGTTACGACGGTCAGCCCCAGCATTTT. It codes for CASSYDGQPQHF.

The chain employs TRBV19 and TRBJ1-4; TRBD1 aligns across 12 bases. The length of the CDR3 is 16 residues. Germline V lookup: CDR1 LNHDA, CDR2 SQIVND (reference sequence). V gave up 9 bases and J gave up 1 base; unmatched junction bases: 6. DNA of the CDR3: TGTGCCAGCCGGGACAGGGGGCGGAGAACTAATGAAAAACTGTTTTTT. Translating it yields CASRDRGRRTNEKLFF.

This clone was counted a single time. The J gene is TRBJ2-1, the V gene TRBV7-9, with a possible D match to TRBD1 (6 bases). From germline, CDR1 is SEHNR and CDR2 FQNEAQ (reference sequence). This CDR3 region has 15 residues. Deletions cut 5 bases from V and 0 bases from J, with 11 bases between. In nucleotides, the CDR3 is TGTGCCAGCAGCCCCAGGGGAAGCTCCTACAATGAGCAGTTCTTC. Protein product: CASSPRGSSYNEQFF.

In this sample, this clone turned up once. The CDR3 sequence: CASFRYLDSEQYF. CDR3 in DNA: TGTGCCAGCTTCCGATACTTGGACAGCGAGCAGTACTTC. The chain recombines TRBV2 with TRBJ2-7, with D perhaps TRBD1 (6 bases). V was cut by 8 bases and J by 6 bases, with 17 bases left in between. Germline V gene sequence: CDR1 SNHLY, CDR2 FYNNEI. CDR3 length: 13 amino acids.

The count of this clone is one. The chain has TRBV7-9 and TRBJ2-5; 9 bases line up with TRBD1. Trimming took 2 bases from V and 4 from J; bases not matched to a gene: 5. This CDR3 has 15 residues. Germline CDR1 and CDR2: SEHNR and FQNEAQ (reference sequence). The CDR3: CASSLWGQGGETQYF. The CDR3, as DNA: TGTGCCAGCAGCTTATGGGGACAGGGAGGAGAGACCCAGTACTTC.

A remark on this clone: At the DNA level, this CDR3 is encoded by other sequences in the same sample as well. The V gene is TRBV28, the J gene TRBJ2-7; D gene unclear. Deletions cut 3 bases from V and 2 bases from J, with 11 bases between. CDR1 is MDHEN, CDR2 SYDVKM, per germline. This CDR3 has 14 residues. CDR3 sequence reads: CASSLWGSAYEQYF. The CDR3 coding sequence is TGTGCCAGCAGTTTGTGGGGAAGCGCCTACGAGCAGTACTTC.

The chain links TRBV7-2 to TRBJ2-1, with D tentatively TRBD2 (6 bases). The ends were cut back, 6 bases at V and 0 bases at J, with 15 bases in the middle. Germline CDR1 and CDR2: SGHTA and FQGNSA. The CDR3 length is 16 residues. The CDR3: CASRPAGGASYNEQFF. The CDR3 nucleotides read TGTGCCAGCAGACCTGCCGGCGGGGCCTCCTACAATGAGCAGTTCTTC.

To note about this clone: One end of the junction does not line up with germline, which may come from a read error. The chain recombines TRBV2 with TRBJ1-4; no reliable D call. The germline V gene encodes CDR1 SNHLY and CDR2 FYNNEI. The CDR3 length is 15 residues. The CDR3 DNA follows: TGTGCCAGCAGCGAAGGGCAGGCCGATAATGAAAAACTGTTTTTT. Translating gives CASSEGQADNEKLFF.

This sequence joins TRBV19 and TRBJ2-4; D uncertain. The CDR3 has 13 amino acids. The germline V gene has CDR1 LNHDA and CDR2 SQIVND (reference sequence). V was trimmed by 10 bases and J by 0 bases, leaving 10 bases between them. The CDR3 bases are TGTGCCACCCAGACTGGAGCCAAAAACATTCAGTACTTC. It is translated as CATQTGAKNIQYF. Based on the CDR3 plus reference TRBV19 and TRBJ2-4, the full variable domain is DGGITQSPKYLFRKEGQNVTLSCEQNLNHDAMYWYRQDPGQGLRLIYYSQIVNDFQKGDIAEGYSVSREKKESFPLTVTSAQKNPTAFYLCATQTGAKNIQYFGAGTRLSVL.

The chain combines TRBV30 with TRBJ2-7, with 7 positions matching TRBD2. V shed 1 base and J 7 bases; nucleotides not matched to a gene: 13. CDR1 GTSNPN and CDR2 SVGIG come from the germline V gene (reference sequence). The CDR3 runs to 15 residues. This chain's CDR3 is CAWSAPREWIGEQYF. CDR3 nucleotide sequence: TGTGCCTGGAGTGCCCCGCGGGAGTGGATCGGGGAGCAGTACTTC.

The chain is built from TRBV2 and TRBJ2-5, with 10 bases identical to TRBD2. V was pared by 7 bases and J by 3 bases, with 8 bases of the junction left unmatched. From germline, CDR1 is SNHLY and CDR2 FYNNEI. The CDR3 consists of 15 residues. Here the CDR3 DNA reads TGTGCCAGCACTGGAGAGAGCGGGAGGGAAGAGACCCAGTACTTC. Translated, it gives CASTGESGREETQYF.

The chain uses TRBV7-9 and TRBJ1-3; the D is unclear. Per germline, CDR1 SEHNR and CDR2 FQNEAQ (reference sequence). V was cut by 5 bases and J by 0 bases, with 11 bases left in between. The CDR3 length is 15 residues. CDR3 region: CASSPRVDSGNTIYF. The DNA of the CDR3 is TGTGCCAGCAGCCCCCGAGTTGACTCTGGAAACACCATATATTTT.

There are many counts of this clone. CDR3 protein: CASSLGPYSRGNEQFF. The CDR3, as DNA: TGTGCCAGCAGCTTAGGACCCTATTCAAGGGGCAATGAGCAGTTCTTC. The chain couples TRBV7-2 to TRBJ2-1; TRBD1 might be the D (5 bases). Trimming took off 1 base at V and 6 bases at J, with 16 bases between the two ends. The CDR3 is made up of 16 amino acids. Germline V gives CDR1 SGHTA, CDR2 FQGNSA.

This clone was detected once. The chain links TRBV5-1 to TRBJ2-2, with D possibly called TRBD1 or TRBD2 (6 bases each). This CDR3 is built from 16 residues. The V end was cut by 4 bases, the J end by 5 bases, with 18 bases between. CDR1 is SGHRS, CDR2 YFSETQ, per germline. CDR3 sequence: CASSPRGRGDTGELFF. DNA for the CDR3: TGCGCCAGCAGCCCCCGGGGAAGGGGGGATACCGGGGAGCTGTTTTTT.

The chain recombines TRBV7-9 with TRBJ2-2, with a tentative D call TRBD2 (5 bases). The ends were cut back, 2 bases at V and 3 bases at J, with 7 bases in the middle. Germline assignment: CDR1 SEHNR and CDR2 FQNEAQ (reference sequence). CDR3 length equals 14 residues. CDR3 nucleotides: TGTGCCAGCAGCTTATTCGGGGACACCGGGGAGCTGTTTTTT. Translation gives CASSLFGDTGELFF.

A note on this clone: A far larger clone is off by one base, so a read error is likely. The chain uses TRBV30 and TRBJ1-5; D unresolved. This CDR3 contains 13 residues. Germline CDR1 is GTSNPN and CDR2 is SVGIG (reference sequence). This CDR3 is CAWSVLSNQPQLF. CDR3 DNA: TGTGCCTGGAGTGTTCTTAGCAATCAGCCCCAGCTTTTT.

The chain links TRBV6-7 to TRBJ1-1; D unclear. TRBV6-7 has ORF status, its function being uncertain. Trimming removed 1 base at V and 1 base at J, with 7 bases between. There are 14 residues in the CDR3. This CDR3 is CASSYLAGNTEAFF. CDR3 DNA: TGTGCCAGCAGTTACTTGGCGGGGAACACTGAAGCTTTCTTT.

This chain uses TRBV5-1 with TRBJ2-3, with 11 bases that match TRBD2. From germline, CDR1 is SGHRS and CDR2 YFSETQ. The V segment lost 4 bases and the J segment 5 bases; nucleotides outside the gene matches: 6. The CDR3 consists of 15 residues. This CDR3 is CASSTNLAGGDTQYF. CDR3 DNA sequence: TGCGCCAGCAGCACCAATCTAGCGGGAGGAGATACGCAGTATTTT.

The rearrangement joins TRBV27 to TRBJ1-1; D is unresolved. The V end lost 0 bases, the J end lost 3 bases, and 14 bases lay between the germline ends. Germline values: CDR1 MNHEY, CDR2 SMNVEV (reference sequence). CDR3 length equals 16 residues. Here the CDR3 reads CASSLSAFTQYTEAFF. The DNA of the CDR3 is TGTGCCAGCAGTTTATCAGCCTTTACACAATACACTGAAGCTTTCTTT.